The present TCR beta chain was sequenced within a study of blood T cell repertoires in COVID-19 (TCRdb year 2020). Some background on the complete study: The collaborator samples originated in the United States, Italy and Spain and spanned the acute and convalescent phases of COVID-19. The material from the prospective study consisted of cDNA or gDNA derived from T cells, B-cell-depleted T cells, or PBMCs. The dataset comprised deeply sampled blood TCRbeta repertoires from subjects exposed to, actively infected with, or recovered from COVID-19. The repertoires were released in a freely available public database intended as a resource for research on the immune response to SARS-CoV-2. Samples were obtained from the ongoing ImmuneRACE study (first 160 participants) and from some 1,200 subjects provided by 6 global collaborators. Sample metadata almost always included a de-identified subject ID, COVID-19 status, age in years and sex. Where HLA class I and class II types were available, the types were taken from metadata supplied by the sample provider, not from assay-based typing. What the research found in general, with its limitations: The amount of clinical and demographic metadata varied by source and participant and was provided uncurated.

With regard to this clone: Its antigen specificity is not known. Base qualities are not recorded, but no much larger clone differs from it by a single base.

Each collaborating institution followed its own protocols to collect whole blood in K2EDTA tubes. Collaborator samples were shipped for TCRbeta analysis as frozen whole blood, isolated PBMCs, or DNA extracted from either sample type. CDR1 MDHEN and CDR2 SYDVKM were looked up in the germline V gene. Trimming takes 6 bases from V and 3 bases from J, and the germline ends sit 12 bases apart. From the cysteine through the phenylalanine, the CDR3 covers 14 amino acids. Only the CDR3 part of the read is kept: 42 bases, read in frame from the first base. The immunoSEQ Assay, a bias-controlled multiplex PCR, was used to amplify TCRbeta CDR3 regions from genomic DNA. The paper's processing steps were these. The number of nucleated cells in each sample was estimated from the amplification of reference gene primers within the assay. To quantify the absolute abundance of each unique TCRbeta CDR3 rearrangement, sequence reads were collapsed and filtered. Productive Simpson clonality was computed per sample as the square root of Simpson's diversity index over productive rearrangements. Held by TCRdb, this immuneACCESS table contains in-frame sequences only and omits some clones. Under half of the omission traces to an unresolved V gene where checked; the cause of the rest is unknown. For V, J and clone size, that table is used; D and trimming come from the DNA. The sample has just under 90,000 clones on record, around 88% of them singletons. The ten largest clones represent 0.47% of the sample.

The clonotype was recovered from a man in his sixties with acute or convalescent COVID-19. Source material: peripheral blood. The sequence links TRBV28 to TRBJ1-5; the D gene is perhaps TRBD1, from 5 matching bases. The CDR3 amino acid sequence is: CASRVTGDNQPQHF. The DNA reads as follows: TGTGCCAGCAGGGTCACGGGGGACAATCAGCCCCAGCATTTT.